The clone carrying this T cell receptor (beta chain) was observed once. Its cognate antigen is unknown. The record originates from a study of T cell responses to AZD1222 COVID-19 vaccine. Study-wide results and caveats: After the peak T cell response, and only then, were repertoires sampled. Vaccination with two AZD1222 doses was followed by a rise in Spike-specific TCR breadth and depth. Clonal diversity was possibly underestimated, and the donors were mostly white British, with more females.

The length of the CDR3 is 14 residues. The germline CDR1 and CDR2 sequences are MNHEY and SVGAGI. V was clipped by 6 bases and J by 1 base, with 12 bases between them. Generated by immunoSEQ multiplex PCR, the TCRdb table keeps only in-frame clones and is missing some. The sample has over 130,000 clones; around 94% are singletons. J is TRBJ1-1 and V is TRBV6-5; no reliable D call. The sequencing used peripheral blood, collected on day 0 of AZD1222 vaccination. The receptor was isolated from an adult in good health. The CDR3 protein is CASSGQSQNTEAFF. The CDR3 nucleotides are TGTGCCAGCAGCGGCCAGAGCCAGAACACTGAAGCTTTCTTT.